This T cell receptor (beta chain) comes out of a study of CD8 T cells in cerebrospinal fluid in Alzheimer's disease (dated by TCRdb to about 2020). Broadly, across the study: To assess CSF T cell clonal expansion, the study used two single-cell approaches: plate-based nested PCR sequencing and droplet-based sequencing. The study tested whether clonally expanded T cells were present in cerebrospinal fluid from healthy elderly individuals and from patients with neurodegenerative disease. In the droplet-based CSF analysis comparing patients with controls, there were 10 or so healthy controls (around 11,000 cells) and 10 or so patients with MCI or Alzheimer's disease (10,391 cells). A total of about 25 samples were covered by the CSF gene-expression analysis, which included Parkinson's disease patients.

Sequences MNHNY (CDR1) and SVGAGI (CDR2) are obtained from the germline V gene (reference sequence). From its cysteine to its phenylalanine, the CDR3 spans 13 amino acids. No DNA is given. The library was made by 10x single-cell sequencing. 10X Genomics single-cell V(D)J and 5' gene-expression libraries were used to profile CSF cells. CSF single-cell TCR libraries were sequenced on an Illumina NextSeq550. Per the authors' processing: After V(D)J reads were mapped to the vdj-GRCh38 alts ensemble 2.0.0 reference, the Cell Ranger vdj pipeline was used to analyse the reads. Clonotypes were defined as cell barcodes sharing the same set of productive CDR3 nucleotide sequences. To link clonality with transcriptional profiles, clonotype information was added to the Seurat v3.0 gene-expression metadata. Any CSF cell with more than 1,800 genes, more than 7,500 UMIs or more than 10% mitochondrial reads was removed. CDR3-beta sequences were compared against VDJdb to identify TCRs with known antigen specificity. Only TCRs with complete alpha and beta chains were included in the network analysis of clone sharing, which used the R package qgraph. Reprocessed by TCRdb, the reads give a single entry per CDR3 protein sequence, without DNA. The V and J calls follow TCRdb's processing rather than the paper's. Per the sample table, the count is 1,600 or so distinct CDR3 sequences. The ten top clones hold 10% to 13% of the sample.

Findings and caveats that apply to the study as a whole: It was cautioned by the authors that a causal link between EBV and Alzheimer's disease is not established by the detection of EBV-specific TCRs in CSF. When data were pooled, most of the 6 Alzheimer's patients but only 1 of 10 healthy subjects had a highly expanded clone, defined as at least 3% of TCRs. In patients with MCI or Alzheimer's disease, the biggest CSF clone accounted for a larger percentage of TCRs than in controls. The EBV-specific clones were neither the most highly expanded clones nor enriched among patients. The overall clonality comparison included only samples with detectable clones (11 healthy, 5 MCI, 5 AD, 6 PD).

None of the participants had acute infectious disease, and every participant was in good physical condition. A live/dead marker was used to sort live CSF cells for droplet-based sequencing. CSF was obtained by lumbar puncture, and immune cells were pelleted by centrifugation at 300g. Each CSF sample was examined for red blood cells, and any sample with blood contamination was excluded. CSF cells were cryopreserved by placing the cells in freezing medium, freezing the cells overnight at -80 degrees C, and then storing the cells in liquid nitrogen. Before analysis, CSF samples were kept in storage for less than seven months. This clonotype comes out as medium-sized (0.01 to 0.1%) from its frequency, since no count is listed. Its antigen is currently not known.

The receptor was derived from a human donor in good health. The rearrangement combines TRBV6-6 with TRBJ1-1. The sequencing input was cerebrospinal fluid. CDR3 region: CATMTPLHTEAFF.